This T cell receptor (beta chain) was identified in a study of response to subunit inactivated influenza vaccine. Study-wide results and caveats: Every seasonal influenza vaccination brings in few new T cells, the authors suggested.

A single record per CDR3 protein comes from TCRdb applying MiXCR to the RT-PCR reads. This sample has 450,000 to 550,000 distinct CDR3 sequences, with less than 30% found just once. V lost 5 bases, J lost 8 bases, and 12 bases lay in between. Germline loops: CDR1 SGHAT, CDR2 FQNNGV. The CDR3 has 13 amino acids. As concerns this clonotype: Its antigen is currently unknown.

The gene calls are TRBV11-2 and TRBJ2-2, with D perhaps TRBD1 (6 bases). This receptor was identified in a man over 45 who received an inactivated influenza vaccine. Sequencing was performed on CD4+ T cells sorted from PBMCs, taken roughly 5 days after vaccination. The CDR3 region is CASSLGQSGELFF. For the CDR3, the DNA is TGTGCCAGCAGCCTCGGACAGTCGGGGGAGCTGTTTTTT.